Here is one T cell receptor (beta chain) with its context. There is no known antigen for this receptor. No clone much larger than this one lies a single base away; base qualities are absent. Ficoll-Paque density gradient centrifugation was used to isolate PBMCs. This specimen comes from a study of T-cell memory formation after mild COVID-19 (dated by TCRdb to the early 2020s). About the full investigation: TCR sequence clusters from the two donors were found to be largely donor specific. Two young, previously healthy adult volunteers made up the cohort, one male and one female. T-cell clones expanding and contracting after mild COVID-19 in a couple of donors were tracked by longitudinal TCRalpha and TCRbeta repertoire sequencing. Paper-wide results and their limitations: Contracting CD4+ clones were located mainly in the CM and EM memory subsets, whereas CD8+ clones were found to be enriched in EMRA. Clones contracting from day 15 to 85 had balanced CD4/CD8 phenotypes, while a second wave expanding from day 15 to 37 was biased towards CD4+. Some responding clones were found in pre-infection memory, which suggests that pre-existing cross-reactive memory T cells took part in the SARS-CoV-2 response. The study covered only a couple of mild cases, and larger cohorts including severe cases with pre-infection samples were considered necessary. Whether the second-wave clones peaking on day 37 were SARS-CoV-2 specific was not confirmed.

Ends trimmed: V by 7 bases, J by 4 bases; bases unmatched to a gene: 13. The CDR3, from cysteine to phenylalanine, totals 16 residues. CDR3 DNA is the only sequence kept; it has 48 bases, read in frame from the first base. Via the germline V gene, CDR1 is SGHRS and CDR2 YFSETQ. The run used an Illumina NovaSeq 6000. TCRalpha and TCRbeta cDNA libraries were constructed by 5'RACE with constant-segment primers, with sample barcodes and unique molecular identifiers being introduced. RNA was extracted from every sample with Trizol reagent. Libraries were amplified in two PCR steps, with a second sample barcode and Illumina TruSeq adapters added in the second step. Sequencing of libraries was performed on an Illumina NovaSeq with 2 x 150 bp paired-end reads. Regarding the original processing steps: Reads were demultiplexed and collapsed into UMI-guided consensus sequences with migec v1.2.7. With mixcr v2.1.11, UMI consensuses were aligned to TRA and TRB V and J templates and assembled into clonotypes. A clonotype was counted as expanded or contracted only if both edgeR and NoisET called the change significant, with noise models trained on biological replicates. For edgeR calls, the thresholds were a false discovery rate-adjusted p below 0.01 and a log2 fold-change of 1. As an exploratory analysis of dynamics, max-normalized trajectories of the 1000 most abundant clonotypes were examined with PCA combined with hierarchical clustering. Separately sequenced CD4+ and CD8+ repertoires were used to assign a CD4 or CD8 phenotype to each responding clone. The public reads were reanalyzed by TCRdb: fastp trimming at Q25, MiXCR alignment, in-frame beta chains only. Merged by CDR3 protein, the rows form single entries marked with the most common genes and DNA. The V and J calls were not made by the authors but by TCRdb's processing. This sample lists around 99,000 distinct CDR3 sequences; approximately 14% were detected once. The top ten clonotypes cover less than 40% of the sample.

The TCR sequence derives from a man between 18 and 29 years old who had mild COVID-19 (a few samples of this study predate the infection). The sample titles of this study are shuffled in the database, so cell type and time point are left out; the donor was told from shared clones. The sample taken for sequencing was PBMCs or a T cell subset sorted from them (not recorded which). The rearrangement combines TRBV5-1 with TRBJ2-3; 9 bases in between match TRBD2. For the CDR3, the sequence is CASRGGTSPEPDTQYF. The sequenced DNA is TGCGCCAGCCGAGGAGGGACTAGCCCTGAACCAGATACGCAGTATTTT.